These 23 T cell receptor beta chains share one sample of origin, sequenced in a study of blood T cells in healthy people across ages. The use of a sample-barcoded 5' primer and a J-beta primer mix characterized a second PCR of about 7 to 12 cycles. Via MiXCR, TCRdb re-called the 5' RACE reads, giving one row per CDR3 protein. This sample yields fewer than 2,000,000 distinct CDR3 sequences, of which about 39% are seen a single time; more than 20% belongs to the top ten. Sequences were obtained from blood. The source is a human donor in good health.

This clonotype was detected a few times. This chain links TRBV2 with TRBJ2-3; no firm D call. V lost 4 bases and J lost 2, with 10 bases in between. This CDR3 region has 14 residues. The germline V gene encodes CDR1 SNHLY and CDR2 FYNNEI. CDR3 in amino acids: CASSGGLITDTQYF. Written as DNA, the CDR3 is TGTGCCAGCAGTGGGGGTTTGATCACAGATACGCAGTATTTT.

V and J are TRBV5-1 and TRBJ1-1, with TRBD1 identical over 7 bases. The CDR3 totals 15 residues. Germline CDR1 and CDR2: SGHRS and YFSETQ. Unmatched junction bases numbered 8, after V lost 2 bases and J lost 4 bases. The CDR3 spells CASSFRGWDSTEAFF. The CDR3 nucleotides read TGCGCCAGCAGCTTTAGAGGGTGGGACAGCACTGAAGCTTTCTTT.

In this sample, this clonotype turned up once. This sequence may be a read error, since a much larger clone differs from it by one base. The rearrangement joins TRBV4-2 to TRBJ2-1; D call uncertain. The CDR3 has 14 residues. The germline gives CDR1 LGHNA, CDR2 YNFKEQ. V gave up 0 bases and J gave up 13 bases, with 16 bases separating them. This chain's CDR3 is CASSQDPEGKTQFF. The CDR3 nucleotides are TGTGCCAGCAGCCAAGATCCAGAAGGGAAGACCCAGTTCTTC.

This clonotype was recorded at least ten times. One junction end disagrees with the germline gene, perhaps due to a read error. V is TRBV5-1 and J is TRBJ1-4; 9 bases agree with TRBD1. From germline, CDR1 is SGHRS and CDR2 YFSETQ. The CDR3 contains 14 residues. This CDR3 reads CASSLGQGREKLFF. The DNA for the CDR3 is TGTGCCAGCAGTTTAGGACAGGGGAGGGAAAAACTGTTTTTT.

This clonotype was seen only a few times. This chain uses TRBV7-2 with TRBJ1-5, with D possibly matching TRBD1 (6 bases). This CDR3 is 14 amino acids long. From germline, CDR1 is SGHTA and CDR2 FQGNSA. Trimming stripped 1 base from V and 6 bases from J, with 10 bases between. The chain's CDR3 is CASSLEVGGQPQHF. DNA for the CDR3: TGTGCCAGCAGCTTAGAGGTAGGGGGTCAGCCCCAGCATTTT. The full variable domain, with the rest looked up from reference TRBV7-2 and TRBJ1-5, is GAGVSQSPSNKVTEKGKDVELRCDPISGHTALYWYRQSLGQGLEFLIYFQGNSAPDKSGLPSDRFSAERTGGSVSTLTIQRTQQEDSAVYLCASSLEVGGQPQHFGDGTRLSIL.

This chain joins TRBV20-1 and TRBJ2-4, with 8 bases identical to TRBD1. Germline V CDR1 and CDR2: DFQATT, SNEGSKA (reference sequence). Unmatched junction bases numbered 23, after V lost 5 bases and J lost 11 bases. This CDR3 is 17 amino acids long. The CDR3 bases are TGCAGTGCTCTCCCCCCCGACGGGGTCGACAGGGGAGGCCTTCAGTACTTC. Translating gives CSALPPDGVDRGGLQYF.

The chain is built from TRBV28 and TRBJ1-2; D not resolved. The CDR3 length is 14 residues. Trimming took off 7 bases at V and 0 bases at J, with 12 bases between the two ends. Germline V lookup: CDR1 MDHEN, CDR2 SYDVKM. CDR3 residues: CASTVRAPNYGYTF. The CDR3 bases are TGTGCCAGCACGGTCAGAGCTCCTAACTATGGCTACACCTTC.

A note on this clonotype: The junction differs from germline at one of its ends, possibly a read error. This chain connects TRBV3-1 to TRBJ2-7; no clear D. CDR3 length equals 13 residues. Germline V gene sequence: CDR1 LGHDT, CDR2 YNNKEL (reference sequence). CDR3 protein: CASNQINSYEQYF. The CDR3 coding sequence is TGTGCCAGCAACCAAATCAATTCCTACGAGCAGTACTTC.

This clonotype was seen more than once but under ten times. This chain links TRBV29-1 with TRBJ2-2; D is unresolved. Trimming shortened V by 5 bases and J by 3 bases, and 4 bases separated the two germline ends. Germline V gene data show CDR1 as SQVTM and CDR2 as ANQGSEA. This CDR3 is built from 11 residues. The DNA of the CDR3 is TGCAGCGTTTTATACACCGGGGAGCTGTTTTTT. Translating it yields CSVLYTGELFF.

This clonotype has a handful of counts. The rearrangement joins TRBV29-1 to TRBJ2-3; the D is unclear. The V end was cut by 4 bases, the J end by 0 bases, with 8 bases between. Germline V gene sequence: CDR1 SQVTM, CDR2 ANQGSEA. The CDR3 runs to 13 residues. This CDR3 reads CSVASASTDTQYF. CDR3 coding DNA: TGCAGCGTTGCGAGCGCGAGCACAGATACGCAGTATTTT.

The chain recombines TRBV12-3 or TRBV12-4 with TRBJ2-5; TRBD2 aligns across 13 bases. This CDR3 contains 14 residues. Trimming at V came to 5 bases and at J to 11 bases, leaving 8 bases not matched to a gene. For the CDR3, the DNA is TGTGCCAGCAGTCCCCGGGGACTAGCGGGGATGCAGTACTTC. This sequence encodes CASSPRGLAGMQYF.

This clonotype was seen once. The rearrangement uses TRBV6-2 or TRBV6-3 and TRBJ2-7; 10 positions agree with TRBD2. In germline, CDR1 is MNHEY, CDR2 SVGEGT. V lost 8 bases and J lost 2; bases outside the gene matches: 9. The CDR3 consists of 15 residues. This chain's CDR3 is CASGFLAGEPYEQYF. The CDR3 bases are TGTGCCAGCGGGTTTCTAGCGGGGGAGCCCTACGAGCAGTACTTC.

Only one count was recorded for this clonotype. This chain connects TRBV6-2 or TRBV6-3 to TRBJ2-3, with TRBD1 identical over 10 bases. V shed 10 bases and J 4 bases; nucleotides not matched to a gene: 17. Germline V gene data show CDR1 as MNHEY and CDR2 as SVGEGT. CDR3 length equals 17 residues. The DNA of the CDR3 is TGTGCCACCCAGCAGACAGGGGGCCGTCCTTGGGCAGATACGCAGTATTTT. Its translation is CATQQTGGRPWADTQYF.

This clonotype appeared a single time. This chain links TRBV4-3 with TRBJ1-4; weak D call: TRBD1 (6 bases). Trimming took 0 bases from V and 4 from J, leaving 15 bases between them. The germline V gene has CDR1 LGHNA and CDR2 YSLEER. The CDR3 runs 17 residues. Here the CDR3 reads CASSQDLVTGNNEKLFF. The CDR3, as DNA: TGCGCCAGCAGCCAAGATCTAGTTACAGGGAATAATGAAAAACTGTTTTTT.

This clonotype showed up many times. The CDR3 region has the DNA TGCAGCGTGACCGGGACAGGGGATTCCCCCCCGTACTTC. Amino acids: CSVTGTGDSPPYF. V usage is TRBV29-1 and J usage is TRBJ2-5, with 10 bases lining up with TRBD1. The germline V gene has CDR1 SQVTM and CDR2 ANQGSEA. The CDR3 sequence is 13 residues long. V lost 6 bases and J lost 13; bases outside the gene matches: 14.

The chain's CDR3 is CASSSTGVNEAFF. In DNA form, the CDR3 reads TGTGCCAGCAGCTCGACAGGGGTAAATGAAGCTTTCTTT. J is TRBJ1-1 and V is TRBV13; 8 nucleotides match TRBD1. Trimming cost V 4 bases and J 7 bases; bases outside gene matches: 5. The CDR3 runs 13 residues. Per the germline V gene, CDR1 is PRHDT and CDR2 is FYEKMQ (reference sequence). Full variable domain (rest looked up from reference TRBV13 and TRBJ1-1): AAGVIQSPRHLIKEKRETATLKCYPIPRHDTVYWYQQGPGQDPQFLISFYEKMQSDKGSIPDRFSAQQFSDYHSELNMSSLELGDSALYFCASSSTGVNEAFFGQGTRLTVV.

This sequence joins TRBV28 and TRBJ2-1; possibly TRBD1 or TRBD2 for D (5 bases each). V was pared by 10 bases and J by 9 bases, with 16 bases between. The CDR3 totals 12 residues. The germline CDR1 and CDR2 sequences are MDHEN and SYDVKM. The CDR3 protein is CAIMGPASEQFF. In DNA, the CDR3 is TGTGCCATCATGGGACCTGCCAGTGAGCAGTTCTTC.

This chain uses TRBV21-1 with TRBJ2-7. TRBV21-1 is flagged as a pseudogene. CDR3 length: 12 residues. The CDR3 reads CASTWEVSEQYF. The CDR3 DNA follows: TGTGCCAGTACCTGGGAGGTCTCCGAGCAGTACTTC.

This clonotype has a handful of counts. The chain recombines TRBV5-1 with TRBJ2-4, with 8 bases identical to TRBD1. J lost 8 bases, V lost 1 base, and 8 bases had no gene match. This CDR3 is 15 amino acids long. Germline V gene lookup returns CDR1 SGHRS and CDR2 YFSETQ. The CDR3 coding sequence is TGCGCCAGCAGCTTGCAGGGGGCGGAGTTGGACATTCAGTACTTC. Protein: CASSLQGAELDIQYF.

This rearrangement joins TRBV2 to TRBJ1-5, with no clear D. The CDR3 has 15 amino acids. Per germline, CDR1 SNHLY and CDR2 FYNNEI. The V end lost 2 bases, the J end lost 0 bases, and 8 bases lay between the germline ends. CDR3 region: CASSELRNSNQPQHF. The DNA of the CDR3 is TGTGCCAGCAGTGAACTACGCAATAGCAATCAGCCCCAGCATTTT.

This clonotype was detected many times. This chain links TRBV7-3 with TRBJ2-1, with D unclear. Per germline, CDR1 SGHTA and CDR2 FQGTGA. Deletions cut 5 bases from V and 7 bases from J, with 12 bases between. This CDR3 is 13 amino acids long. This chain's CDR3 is CASSLGTENEQFF. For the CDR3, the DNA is TGTGCCAGCAGCCTCGGTACAGAGAATGAGCAGTTCTTC.

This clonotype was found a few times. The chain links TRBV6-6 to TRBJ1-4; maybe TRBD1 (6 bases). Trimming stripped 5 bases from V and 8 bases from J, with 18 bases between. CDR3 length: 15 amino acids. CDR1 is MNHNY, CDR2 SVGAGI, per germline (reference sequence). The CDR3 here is CASSPVRGVREKLFF. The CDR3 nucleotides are TGTGCCAGCAGTCCGGTTAGGGGGGTACGAGAAAAACTGTTTTTT.

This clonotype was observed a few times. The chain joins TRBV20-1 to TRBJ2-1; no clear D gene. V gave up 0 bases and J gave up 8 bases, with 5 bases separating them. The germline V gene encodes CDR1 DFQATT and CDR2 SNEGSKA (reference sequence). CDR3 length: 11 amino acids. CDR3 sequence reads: CSARDGYEQFF. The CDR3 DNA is TGCAGTGCTAGAGATGGGTATGAGCAGTTCTTC.